The clone carrying this T cell receptor beta chain was seen at least ten times. Its cognate antigen is unknown. Germline lookup yields CDR1 ENHRY and CDR2 SYGVKD. The CDR3 extends over 13 amino acids. V lost 4 bases and J 0 bases, leaving 6 bases between the germline ends. The sample belongs to a study of regulatory T cells in long-lasting Graves disease. For TCR beta, libraries came from iRepertoire HTBI primers and Arm-PCR of CDR3 regions. Via MiXCR, TCRdb re-called the multiplex PCR reads, giving one row per CDR3 protein. In the table there are more than 300,000 distinct CDR3 sequences, about 20% of which are singletons. Study-wide results and caveats: The study examined only peripheral blood, not thyroid tissue.

The time point is: persistent/refractory GD, antithyroid drugs over 5 years with positive TRAb. PBMCs provided the RNA from which the TCR library was made. The specimen was peripheral blood mononuclear cells (PBMCs), collected when the disease was refractory, from a patient treated with antithyroid drugs. This rearrangement joins TRBV10-3 to TRBJ1-2, with D hard to call. This TCR derives from a female donor with Graves disease. This CDR3 is CAISGQTNYGYTF. CDR3 in DNA: TGTGCCATCAGTGGGCAGACTAACTATGGCTACACCTTC.